Below, one TCR beta chain is given with its context. What it binds is not known. Clones were sequenced by immunoSEQ multiplex PCR, and TCRdb holds only the in-frame ones, with some missing. The data hold 35,000 to 45,000 clones, with less than 90% observed a single time. The data were taken from a study of OX40 agonist ivuxolimab in advanced cancers. Study summary: The patients received agonistic anti-OX40 (CD134) antibody ivuxolimab.

V lost 4 bases to trimming and J lost 2 bases, with 12 bases between them. Germline V gene data show CDR1 as MNHEY and CDR2 as SMNVEV (reference sequence). The CDR3 totals 15 residues. Findings of the study overall: Nonresponders, in some cases, also had low normalized T-cell clonal expansion.

The chain is built from TRBV27 and TRBJ1-5; D uncertain. Sequences were derived from CD4+ or CD8+ T cells sorted from blood, sampled in a trial of the OX40 agonist ivuxolimab. This TCR came from an adult with an advanced solid tumor such as melanoma, head and neck, liver or kidney cancer. The CDR3 loop reads CASSYKGGGNQPQHF. For the CDR3, the DNA is TGTGCCAGCAGTTATAAGGGCGGGGGCAATCAGCCCCAGCATTTT.